This T cell receptor (beta chain) comes out of a study of shared clonotypes between healthy human individuals. Study-wide background: Donor ages ranged 18 to 49 years: two women, a few men. Each donor contributed plates that comprised three CD4 naive, three CD4 memory, two CD8 naive and one CD8 memory.

The CDR3 consists of 16 residues. Germline trimming cut 3 bases from V and 4 bases from J; bases unmatched to any gene: 9. Germline V gives CDR1 SGDLS, CDR2 YYNGEE. Several immunoSEQ plates received, in even portions, the genomic DNA of each subset. For sorted subsets, roughly 210 ng DNA per replicate equaled around 30,000 T cell genomes. Assay used: immunoSEQ multiplex PCR; TCRdb lists only in-frame clones, some missing. The sample includes about 2.2 million clones, around 93% of them seen just once. The naive CD8 population came from CD45RO-negative cells selected for CCR7, without terminally differentiated effector memory CD45RA+ cells.

The origin of this receptor is a man between 18 and 29 years old in good health. Some clones in this sample may be carry-over from other donors' samples. V and J are TRBV9 and TRBJ2-1; TRBD2 matches 8 bases. Sequenced sample: naive CD8+ T cells from PBMCs. CDR3 amino acids: CASSDPSGSFYNEQFF. The CDR3 nucleotides are TGTGCCAGCAGCGATCCAAGCGGGAGTTTTTACAATGAGCAGTTCTTC.